This TCR beta chain was found in a study of blood T cells in healthy people across ages. Study details: Template switching retrieved approximately one barcoded beta molecule for each two T cells.

A word on this clonotype: Its antigen is currently unknown.

Findings of the study overall: While age rose, TCR beta diversity per million T cells dropped in a roughly linear way. Estimated diversity across one million T cells was deemed an underestimate.

V lost 6 bases to trimming and J lost 4 bases; unmatched junction nucleotides: 12. The CDR3 totals 17 residues. Germline loops: CDR1 MNHNS, CDR2 SASEGT. Then a second PCR, running roughly 7 to 11 cycles, was carried out with a sample-barcoded 5' primer and a J-beta primer mix. TCRdb itself ran the 5' RACE reads through MiXCR, one entry per CDR3 protein. The sample has a few hundred thousand distinct CDR3 sequences, roughly 29% seen once. The sequence was obtained from a woman in her seventies in good health. Material for sequencing was blood. This chain links TRBV6-1 with TRBJ2-1, with 10 bases lining up with TRBD2. CDR3 amino acids: CASSRRLAGKPYNEQFF. The CDR3 DNA follows: TGTGCCAGCAGCCGACGACTAGCGGGCAAACCTTACAATGAGCAGTTCTTC.